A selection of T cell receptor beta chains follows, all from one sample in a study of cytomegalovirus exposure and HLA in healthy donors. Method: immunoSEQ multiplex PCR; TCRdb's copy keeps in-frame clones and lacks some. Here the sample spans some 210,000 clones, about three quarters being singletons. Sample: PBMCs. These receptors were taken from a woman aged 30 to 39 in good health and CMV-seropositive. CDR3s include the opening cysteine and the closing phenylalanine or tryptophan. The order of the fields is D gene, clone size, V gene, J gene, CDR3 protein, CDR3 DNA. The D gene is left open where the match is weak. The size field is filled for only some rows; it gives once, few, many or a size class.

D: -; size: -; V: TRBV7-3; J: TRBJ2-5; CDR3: CASSPGSQETQYF; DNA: TGTGCCAGCAGCCCCGGGAGTCAAGAGACCCAGTACTTC
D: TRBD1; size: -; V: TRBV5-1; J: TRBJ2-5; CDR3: CASSSDRGRETQYF; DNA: TGCGCCAGCAGCTCGGACAGGGGGCGAGAGACCCAGTACTTC
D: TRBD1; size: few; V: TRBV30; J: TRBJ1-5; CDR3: CAWATGTGWNQPQHF; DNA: TGTGCCTGGGCTACCGGGACAGGGTGGAATCAGCCCCAGCATTTT
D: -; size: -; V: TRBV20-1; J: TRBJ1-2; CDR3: CSARRAGGYTF; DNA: TGCAGTGCTAGGAGGGCGGGTGGCTACACCTTC
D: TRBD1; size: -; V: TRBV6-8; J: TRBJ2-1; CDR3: CASSLQGQRHEQFF; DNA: TGTGCCAGCAGCCTTCAGGGACAGCGGCATGAGCAGTTCTTC
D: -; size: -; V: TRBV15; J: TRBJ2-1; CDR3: CATSRDRQAVNEQFF; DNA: TGTGCCACCAGCAGAGATCGGCAAGCGGTCAATGAGCAGTTCTTC
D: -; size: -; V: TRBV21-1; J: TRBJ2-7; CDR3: CASSKYLSEQYF; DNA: TGTGCCAGCAGCAAATACCTAAGCGAGCAGTACTTC
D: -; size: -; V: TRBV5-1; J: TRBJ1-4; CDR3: CASSFYGEGSEKLFF; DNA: TGCGCCAGCAGCTTCTACGGGGAAGGTTCTGAAAAACTGTTTTTT
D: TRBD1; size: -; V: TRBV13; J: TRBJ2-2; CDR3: CASSDRAQNTGELFF; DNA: TGTGCCAGCAGCGACAGGGCACAGAACACCGGGGAGCTGTTTTTT
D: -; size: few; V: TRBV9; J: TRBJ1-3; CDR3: CASSPSVLDTIYF; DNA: TGTGCCAGCAGCCCTTCAGTGTTGGACACCATATATTTT
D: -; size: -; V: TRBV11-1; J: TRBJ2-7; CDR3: CASSRGQFLYEQYF; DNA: TGTGCCAGCAGCAGAGGACAGTTCCTCTACGAGCAGTACTTC
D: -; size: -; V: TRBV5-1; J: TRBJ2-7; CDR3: CASSLARGSGYEQYF; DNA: TGCGCCAGCAGCTTGGCCCGGGGGTCCGGCTACGAGCAGTACTTC
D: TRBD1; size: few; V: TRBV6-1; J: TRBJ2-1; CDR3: CASSEQGVARLNEQFF; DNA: TGTGCCAGCAGTGAACAGGGGGTAGCCAGGTTAAATGAGCAGTTCTTC
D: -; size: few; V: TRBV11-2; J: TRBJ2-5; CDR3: CASSSGLQETQYF; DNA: TGTGCCAGCAGCTCAGGGTTGCAAGAGACCCAGTACTTC
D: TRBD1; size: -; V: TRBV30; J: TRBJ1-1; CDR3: CAWSGQVNTEAFF; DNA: TGTGCCTGGAGCGGACAGGTTAACACTGAAGCTTTCTTT
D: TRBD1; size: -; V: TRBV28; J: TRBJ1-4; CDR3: CASSPRDRGRVANEKLFF; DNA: TGTGCCAGCAGTCCCCGGGACAGGGGGAGGGTGGCTAATGAAAAACTGTTTTTT
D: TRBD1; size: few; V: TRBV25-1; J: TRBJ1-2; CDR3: CASSRGQGFGYTF; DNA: TGTGCCAGCAGTAGGGGACAGGGCTTTGGCTACACCTTC
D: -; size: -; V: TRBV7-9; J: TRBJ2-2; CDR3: CASDGQTNTGELFF; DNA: TGTGCCAGCGACGGACAGACTAACACCGGGGAGCTGTTTTTT
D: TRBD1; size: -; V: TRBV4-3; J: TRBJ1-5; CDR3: CASSQEKPGGANQPQHF; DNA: TGCGCCAGCAGCCAAGAAAAACCAGGGGGCGCGAATCAGCCCCAGCATTTT
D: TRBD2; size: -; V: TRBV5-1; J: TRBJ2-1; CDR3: CASSLWSSGTDNEQFF; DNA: TGCGCCAGCAGCTTGTGGTCTAGCGGGACTGACAATGAGCAGTTCTTC
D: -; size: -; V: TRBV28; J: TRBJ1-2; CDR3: CASSTLANYGYTF; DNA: TGTGCCAGCAGTACTTTGGCTAACTATGGCTACACCTTC
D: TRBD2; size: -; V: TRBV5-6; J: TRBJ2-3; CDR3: CASSLAGGRKTQYF; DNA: TGTGCCAGCAGCTTGGCTGGCGGGAGGAAGACGCAGTATTTT
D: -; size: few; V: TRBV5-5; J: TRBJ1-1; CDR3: CASSLNAGSTEAFF; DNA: TGTGCCAGCAGCTTAAACGCGGGGTCCACTGAAGCTTTCTTT
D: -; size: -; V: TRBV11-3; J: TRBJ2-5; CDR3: CASSSTGQETQYF; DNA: TGTGCCAGCAGCTCGACGGGGCAAGAGACCCAGTACTTC
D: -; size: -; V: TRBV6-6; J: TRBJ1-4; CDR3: CASSYGEADLFF; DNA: TGTGCCAGCAGTTATGGGGAGGCAGATCTGTTTTTT
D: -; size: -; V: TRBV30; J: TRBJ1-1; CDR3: CAWTSMGGMNTEAFF; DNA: TGTGCCTGGACCTCTATGGGGGGAATGAACACTGAAGCTTTCTTT
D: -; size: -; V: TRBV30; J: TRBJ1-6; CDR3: CAWDPGSSYNSPLHF; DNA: TGTGCCTGGGACCCGGGGAGCTCCTATAATTCACCCCTCCACTTT
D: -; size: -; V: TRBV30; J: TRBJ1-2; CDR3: CAWNTAGLPPRGYTF; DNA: TGTGCCTGGAATACGGCAGGCCTTCCCCCACGGGGCTACACCTTC
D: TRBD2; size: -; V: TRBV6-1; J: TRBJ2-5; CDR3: CASERGGPEETQYF; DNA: TGTGCCTCGGAACGGGGGGGGCCGGAGGAGACCCAGTACTTC
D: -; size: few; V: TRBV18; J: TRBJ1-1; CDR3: CASSQSSGNTEAFF; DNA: TGTGCCAGCTCACAGTCGTCCGGGAACACTGAAGCTTTCTTT